This paragraph reports one TCR beta chain. Antigen unknown. The sample originates from a study of T cells in narcolepsy. Whole-study findings and limits: Comparing one patient's CSF and blood CD4+ clonotypes highlighted HCRT- and TRIB2-specific autoreactive clonotypes.

The CDR3 consists of 15 residues. CDR1 and CDR2 (germline): SGHDN, FVKESK. The trim removed 3 bases at V and 3 bases at J, leaving 5 bases unmatched. The repertoire was sequenced with immunoSEQ multiplex PCR; TCRdb's copy has only in-frame clones and lacks some. The sample gives about 15,000 clones, about 85% of which show up once; 30% to 40% is in the top ten. The chain recombines TRBV14 with TRBJ2-7, with 10 bases lining up with TRBD2. The clonotype comes from a human donor in good health. Sequencing was carried out using memory (CD45RA-) CD4+ T cells from blood. CDR3 amino acids: CASSQLLAGRYEQYF. CDR3 nucleotides: TGTGCCAGCAGCCAGTTACTAGCGGGACGCTACGAGCAGTACTTC. The full variable domain, with the rest looked up from reference TRBV14 and TRBJ2-7, is EAGVTQFPSHSVIEKGQTVTLRCDPISGHDNLYWYRRVMGKEIKFLLHFVKESKQDESGMPNNRFLAERTGGTYSTLKVQPAELEDSGVYFCASSQLLAGRYEQYFGPGTRLTVT.